Following are 18 T cell receptor beta chains from one sample sequenced in a study of blood T cell repertoires in COVID-19. The protocol was immunoSEQ multiplex PCR, while the TCRdb copy is restricted to in-frame clones and leaves out a portion. The repertoire has some 54,000 clones, over 85% of them found once; the top ten carry approximately 10%. Sequenced material: peripheral blood. All receptors derive from an elderly man with active or convalescent COVID-19.

The gene calls are TRBV21-1 and TRBJ2-7; no DNA check was done on the table's D call, TRBD1. TRBV21-1 is a recognized pseudogene. The CDR3 is 19 residues long. The DNA of the CDR3 is TGTGCCAGTCAGGGCTTTCTTTATAACAGGAAAAACAGCTCCTACGAGCAGTACTTC. The encoded protein is CASQGFLYNRKNSSYEQYF.

This clone occurred once. A junction end diverges from the germline sequence, so it may reflect a read error. The CDR3 DNA follows: TGTGCCAGCAGCGCCAGGAACCCTGAAGCTTTCTTT. It translates to CASSARNPEAFF. This chain connects TRBV9 to TRBJ1-1; D gene uncertain. The length of the CDR3 is 12 residues. Germline CDR1 is SGDLS and CDR2 is YYNGEE.

The rearrangement uses TRBV10-3 and TRBJ2-7, with TRBD1 as a possible D gene (6 bases). V shed 0 bases and J shed 4 bases, with 13 bases lying between them. CDR1 is ENHRY, CDR2 SYGVKD, per germline. CDR3 length: 15 amino acids. As DNA, the CDR3 is TGTGCCATCAGTGAGTCGTACCGGGGACATTACGAGCAGTACTTC. Its translation: CAISESYRGHYEQYF.

This chain links TRBV5-6 with TRBJ1-2; D gene unclear. The length of the CDR3 is 12 residues. Trimming cost V 3 bases and J 7 bases, with 10 bases left between them. CDR1 and CDR2 from the germline V gene are SGHDT and YYEEEE. The CDR3 spells CASSSPGGGYTF. CDR3 DNA sequence: TGTGCCAGCAGCTCTCCCGGAGGTGGCTACACCTTC.

As DNA, the CDR3 is TGTGCCATCAGACCGGGACAGGGGTTGAATGGCTACACCTTC. Translation: CAIRPGQGLNGYTF. The chain joins TRBV10-3 to TRBJ1-2; 10 nucleotides align to TRBD1. Germline V lookup: CDR1 ENHRY, CDR2 SYGVKD. The CDR3 is 14 residues long. The junction had 7 bases not matched to a gene; V was cut back by 6 bases and J by 6 bases.

The chain joins TRBV2 to TRBJ1-1, with D maybe TRBD1 (5 bases). The CDR3 spans 13 residues. Between the trimmed V and J ends, which lost 6 bases and 1 base, there was a span of 9 bases. The V gene's germline CDR1 is SNHLY and CDR2 FYNNEI. CDR3 DNA: TGTGCCAGCAGAAGGGGCGCGAACACTGAAGCTTTCTTT. As protein: CASRRGANTEAFF.

V is TRBV11-3 and J is TRBJ2-1; 10 bases map to TRBD1. The CDR3 extends over 14 amino acids. Germline CDR1 SGHNT, CDR2 YENEEA. The ends lost 4 bases at V and 6 bases at J; junction bases unmatched: 3. The CDR3 region is CASSWTGGSNEQFF. In DNA, the CDR3 is TGTGCCAGCAGCTGGACAGGGGGTAGCAATGAGCAGTTCTTC.

The rearrangement links TRBV3-1 (or the pseudogene TRBV3-2) to TRBJ2-5; TRBD2 aligns across 7 bases. The CDR3 has 13 residues. The V gene end was trimmed by 4 bases and the J gene end by 4 bases; junction bases not matched to a gene: 3. From germline, CDR1 is LGHDT and CDR2 YNNKEL (reference sequence). The CDR3 bases are TGTGCCAGCAGCCGGGGGGGTGCAGAGACCCAGTACTTC. Encoded protein: CASSRGGAETQYF.

The chain uses TRBV7-2 and TRBJ1-5; 10 nucleotides match TRBD1. With 5 bases clipped from V and 7 bases from J, the junction kept 5 bases outside the gene matches. The germline CDR1 and CDR2 sequences are SGHTA and FQGNSA. This CDR3 has 14 amino acids. The CDR3 sequence: CASSRTGGNQPQHF. The CDR3 DNA follows: TGTGCCAGCAGCCGGACAGGGGGTAACCAGCCCCAGCATTTT.

The chain links TRBV4-2 to TRBJ1-5; maybe TRBD1 (6 bases). The germline V gene encodes CDR1 LGHNA and CDR2 YNFKEQ. There are 15 residues in the CDR3. V shed 0 bases and J shed 6 bases, with 12 bases lying between them. The DNA for the CDR3 is TGTGCCAGCAGCCAAGAGTTGGGGGGGCCTCAGCCCCAGCATTTT. This codes for CASSQELGGPQPQHF.

The rearrangement uses TRBV29-1 and TRBJ2-1, with D possibly matching TRBD2 (6 bases). This CDR3 comprises 11 residues. Between the trimmed V and J ends, which lost 3 bases and 9 bases, there was a span of 9 bases. Germline V lookup: CDR1 SQVTM, CDR2 ANQGSEA. The CDR3 here is CSVEAGSEQFF. CDR3 nucleotide sequence: TGCAGCGTTGAGGCGGGGAGTGAGCAGTTCTTC.

The sample holds one count of this clone. The chain is built from TRBV29-1 and TRBJ2-1; TRBD2 is a possible D gene (5 bases). V was cut by 4 bases and J by 6 bases, with 19 bases left in between. The CDR3 has 15 amino acids. The germline V gene has CDR1 SQVTM and CDR2 ANQGSEA. DNA for the CDR3: TGCAGCGTTGGCCGAGGGATTGGGGAGTCCAATGAGCAGTTCTTC. Amino acid sequence: CSVGRGIGESNEQFF.

The CDR3 bases are TGTGCCAGCAGCGTAGAGTCTGGACAGTCGGCTTTCTTT. It encodes CASSVESGQSAFF. The chain employs TRBV9 and TRBJ1-1; D might be TRBD1 (6 bases). The CDR3 extends over 13 amino acids. Trimming took 0 bases from V and 11 from J, leaving 14 bases between them. CDR1 is SGDLS and CDR2 is YYNGEE in the germline V gene.

V is TRBV4-2 and J is TRBJ2-7; TRBD1 agrees at 8 bases. The CDR3 loop spans 15 amino acids. CDR1 and CDR2 (germline): LGHNA, YNFKEQ. The trim removed 0 bases at V and 7 bases at J, leaving 8 bases unmatched. CDR3 nucleotides: TGTGCCAGCAGCCAAGAAGGGACAGGCCCTACTGAGCAGTACTTC. It codes for CASSQEGTGPTEQYF.

The gene calls are TRBV28 and TRBJ1-5; no clear D gene. CDR3 length equals 12 residues. Germline-derived CDR1 and CDR2 are MDHEN and SYDVKM. V was trimmed by 7 bases and J by 6 bases, leaving 10 bases between them. CDR3 coding DNA: TGTGCCAGCACCAATGAGGGTCAGCCCCAGCATTTT. It encodes CASTNEGQPQHF.

J is TRBJ2-5 and V is TRBV6-5; D perhaps matches TRBD1 (6 bases). Germline V CDR1 and CDR2: MNHEY, SVGAGI. The CDR3 sequence is 14 residues long. Trimming took 0 bases from V and 3 from J, leaving 8 bases between them. The CDR3 DNA is TGTGCCAGCAGTTACTCGTCAGGGGAAGAGACCCAGTACTTC. It translates to CASSYSSGEETQYF.

The chain uses TRBV5-1 and TRBJ1-5; TRBD1 might be the D (5 bases). Trimming removed 4 bases from V and 1 base from J, with 6 bases in between. The CDR3 has 13 amino acids. The germline CDR1 and CDR2 sequences are SGHRS and YFSETQ. CDR3 sequence reads: CASSGASNQPQHF. Written as DNA, the CDR3 is TGCGCCAGCAGCGGGGCGAGCAATCAGCCCCAGCATTTT.

The rearrangement uses TRBV4-1 and TRBJ2-2, with D maybe TRBD2 (5 bases). V lost 1 base and J lost 0, with 9 bases in between. There are 16 residues in the CDR3. In germline, CDR1 is MGHRA, CDR2 YSYEKL. The CDR3: CASSQGPSSNTGELFF. DNA for the CDR3: TGCGCCAGCAGCCAAGGTCCTAGCTCGAACACCGGGGAGCTGTTTTTT.